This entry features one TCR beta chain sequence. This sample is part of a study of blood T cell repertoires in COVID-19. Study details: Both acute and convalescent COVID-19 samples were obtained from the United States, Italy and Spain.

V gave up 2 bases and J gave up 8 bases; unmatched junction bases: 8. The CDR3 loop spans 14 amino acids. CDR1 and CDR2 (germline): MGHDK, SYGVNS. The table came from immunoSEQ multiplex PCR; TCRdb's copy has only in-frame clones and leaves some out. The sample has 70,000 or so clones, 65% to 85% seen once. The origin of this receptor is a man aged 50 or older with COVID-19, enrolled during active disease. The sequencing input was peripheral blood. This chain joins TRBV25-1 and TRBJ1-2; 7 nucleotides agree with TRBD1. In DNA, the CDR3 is TGTGCCAGCAGTGAAGAGGGCAGGGGGAAAGGCTACACCTTC. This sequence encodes CASSEEGRGKGYTF.